A single sample is the source of the 12 T cell receptor beta chains below, sequenced in a study of blood T cell repertoires in COVID-19. Profiling relied on immunoSEQ multiplex PCR, and the TCRdb table lists in-frame clones only, not all of them. The repertoire holds 140,000 to 150,000 clones, with 80% as singletons. The sequencing input was peripheral blood. These receptors were obtained from a man aged 55-75 years with active or convalescent COVID-19.

V usage is TRBV5-1 and J usage is TRBJ2-1, with 10 bases that match TRBD1. CDR3 length equals 16 residues. Trimming at V came to 4 bases and at J to 1 base, leaving 5 bases not matched to a gene. CDR1 and CDR2 (germline): SGHRS, YFSETQ. As DNA, the CDR3 is TGCGCCAGCAGCCCTCAGGGACAGGGGTCCTACAATGAGCAGTTCTTC. This translates into CASSPQGQGSYNEQFF.

As for this clone: The DNA is omitted, as the CDR3 cannot be located on it reliably, and the CDR3 follows TCRdb's listing. The chain employs TRBV7-8 and TRBJ2-1; TRBD2 reflects the table's D call only, with no check against the DNA. CDR1 is SGHVS and CDR2 is FQNEAQ in the germline V gene. Ends included, the CDR3 has 15 residues. CDR3: CASSSWASGTLDVFF.

The chain recombines TRBV5-5 with TRBJ2-5; D unclear. The V and J ends lost 0 bases and 2 bases respectively, with 5 bases between them. The CDR3 is 13 amino acids. CDR1 and CDR2 (germline): SGHKS, YYEKEE (reference sequence). CDR3 amino acids: CASSLAYQETQYF. In DNA form, the CDR3 reads TGTGCCAGCAGCTTGGCCTATCAAGAGACCCAGTACTTC.

V and J are TRBV25-1 and TRBJ1-6, with a weak D call TRBD1 (6 bases). Per the germline V gene, CDR1 is MGHDK and CDR2 is SYGVNS. The CDR3 covers 13 residues. V shed 6 bases and J shed 10 bases, with 13 bases lying between them. In DNA, the CDR3 is TGTGCCAGCAGATCACAGGGTGAATCACCCCTCCACTTT. Its protein product is CASRSQGESPLHF.

CDR3 sequence: CASSSSSSAGDEQFF. The CDR3 DNA reads as TGTGCCAGCAGTTCCTCTTCTAGTGCCGGGGATGAGCAGTTCTTC. The chain couples TRBV6-2 or TRBV6-3 to TRBJ2-1; perhaps TRBD2 as D (5 bases). This CDR3 contains 15 residues. V was shortened by 4 bases and J by 8 bases, with 18 bases between the two germline ends. Germline assignment: CDR1 MNHEY and CDR2 SVGEGT.

V and J are TRBV19 and TRBJ1-6; 7 bases are shared with TRBD1. CDR3 size: 14 residues. Germline V lookup: CDR1 LNHDA, CDR2 SQIVND (reference sequence). J gave up 14 bases and V 3 bases, and 10 bases lay outside the gene matches. The CDR3 DNA is TGTGCCAGTAGTATCTCCAGAGGGGGCGCCACCCTCCACTTT. This encodes CASSISRGGATLHF.

V usage is TRBV2 and J usage is TRBJ2-7, with 8 bases that match TRBD2. Germline CDR1 and CDR2: SNHLY and FYNNEI. Trimming took 5 bases from V and 3 from J; bases not matched to a gene: 9. The CDR3 extends over 15 amino acids. CDR3 in amino acids: CASSTGTSKFYEQYF. The CDR3 nucleotides read TGTGCCAGCAGTACCGGGACTAGTAAGTTCTACGAGCAGTACTTC.

V and J are TRBV25-1 and TRBJ1-6; unclear D gene. Trimming removed 2 bases from V and 9 bases from J, with 14 bases in between. The germline CDR1 and CDR2 sequences are MGHDK and SYGVNS. The CDR3 runs 15 residues. CDR3 coding DNA: TGTGCCAGCAGTGAAAACCGCCCCGCGGGTTCACCCCTCCACTTT. Amino acids: CASSENRPAGSPLHF.

The chain carries TRBV11-3 and TRBJ2-3; no reliable D call. Germline CDR1 is SGHNT and CDR2 is YENEEA. The CDR3 totals 14 residues. V lost 1 base to trimming and J lost 2 bases, with 7 bases between them. CDR3 amino acids: CASSLGQSTDTQYF. In DNA form, the CDR3 reads TGTGCCAGCAGCTTAGGCCAGTCCACAGATACGCAGTATTTT.

This clone was seen more than once but under ten times. The chain combines TRBV29-1 with TRBJ2-7; TRBD2 matches 9 bases. Germline lookup yields CDR1 SQVTM and CDR2 ANQGSEA. V lost 8 bases and J lost 6; bases outside the gene matches: 11. The CDR3 sequence is 13 residues long. The CDR3 loop is CSTGGGRGVEQYF. CDR3 sequence (DNA): TGCAGCACCGGGGGCGGGAGGGGCGTCGAGCAGTACTTC.

The genes are TRBV7-2 and TRBJ2-3, with D maybe TRBD2 (6 bases). Germline V CDR1 and CDR2: SGHTA, FQGNSA. The V end lost 5 bases, the J end lost 5 bases, and 14 bases lay between the germline ends. This CDR3 has 14 amino acids. DNA of the CDR3: TGTGCCAGCAGCACAACTAGCCTGGTAGATACGCAGTATTTT. This codes for CASSTTSLVDTQYF.

This chain links TRBV4-3 with TRBJ1-2, with D maybe TRBD1 (6 bases). Looked up from germline, CDR1 is LGHNA and CDR2 is YSLEER. The CDR3 covers 13 residues. Trimming cost V 4 bases and J 6 bases, with 12 bases left between them. CDR3 protein: CASSPGQSDGYTF. The DNA for the CDR3 is TGCGCCAGCAGCCCCGGACAGAGTGATGGCTACACCTTC.